Included here is one T cell receptor (beta chain) sequence, with context. Its antigen is unidentified. This entry belongs to a study of shared clonotypes between healthy human individuals. Study results and limitations: Naive CD4 clonotypes overlapped across a handful of donors at 4.5% to 5.5%. Estimated richness was generally greater in naive than memory subsets.

In the CD4+ fraction, cells were divided into CD45RA+ naive and CD45RA-negative memory subsets. The authors distributed each subset's genomic DNA evenly over several immunoSEQ plates. Sequencing was performed with immunoSEQ multiplex PCR; in TCRdb, only in-frame clones are kept and a portion is missing. This table has fewer than 1.6 million clones, 98% appearing once. The sequenced sample consisted of naive CD4+ T cells sorted from blood. Subset denoted: CD45RA+ positively selected. The source of this sequence is a man aged 25-45 years in good health.

In DNA, the CDR3 is TGTGCCAGCAGCTTAGGGATATCTAATGAAAAACTGTTTTTT. It translates to CASSLGISNEKLFF. The V gene is TRBV5-4, the J gene TRBJ1-4; D gene ambiguous. Trimming pared 2 bases from V and 3 bases from J, leaving 8 bases between. CDR3 length equals 14 residues. Germline CDR1 and CDR2: SGHNT and YYREEE (reference sequence). Complete variable domain (other parts from reference TRBV5-4 and TRBJ1-4): ETGVTQSPTHLIKTRGQQVTLRCSSQSGHNTVSWYQQALGQGPQFIFQYYREEENGRGNFPPRFSGLQFPNYSSELNVNALELDDSALYLCASSLGISNEKLFFGSGTQLSVL.